The rows below give T cell receptor beta chains drawn from one sample of a study of cytomegalovirus exposure and HLA in healthy donors. Here immunoSEQ multiplex PCR was the method, and the copy in TCRdb shows in-frame clones only, minus some. The table lists roughly 150,000 clones, roughly 10% of them singletons. The source material was PBMCs. Every receptor here comes from a man over 45 in good health and CMV-seronegative. The CDR3 runs from the conserved cysteine through the conserved F or W. The order of the fields is clone size, D gene, J gene, V gene, CDR3 protein, CDR3 DNA. A D gene is named only where the DNA matches it firmly. Clone size, where shown, is once, few, many, or a class for clones that have expanded.

once	NA	TRBJ1-3	TRBV28	CATTYPGAGNTIYF	TGTGCCACTACTTACCCCGGGGCTGGAAACACCATATATTTT
many	TRBD1	TRBJ2-3	TRBV6-1	CASSEGQGADTQYF	TGTGCCAGCAGTGAAGGACAGGGGGCAGATACGCAGTATTTT
few	NA	TRBJ1-5	TRBV7-2	CASSLGGGIGNQPQHF	TGTGCCAGCAGCTTAGGAGGGGGAATAGGCAATCAGCCCCAGCATTTT
NA	NA	TRBJ1-1	TRBV2	CASGGRAGRNTEAFF	TGTGCCAGTGGCGGGAGGGCAGGACGGAACACTGAAGCTTTCTTT
NA	TRBD2	TRBJ2-2	TRBV19	CASGTSGRTTGELFF	TGTGCCAGTGGGACTAGCGGGAGGACCACCGGGGAGCTGTTTTTT
NA	TRBD1	TRBJ1-5	TRBV18	CASSKGQNSNQPQHF	TGTGCCAGCTCAAAGGGACAGAATAGCAATCAGCCCCAGCATTTT
NA	NA	TRBJ1-4	TRBV4-2	CASTNEGVGKLFF	TGTGCCAGCACTAACGAAGGGGTTGGAAAACTGTTTTTT
NA	TRBD2	TRBJ2-2	TRBV4-1	CASSQGLAGAADTGELFF	TGCGCCAGCAGCCAAGGACTAGCGGGGGCGGCGGACACCGGGGAGCTGTTTTTT
few	TRBD2	TRBJ2-5	TRBV7-3	CASSLNAGAGETQYF	TGTGCCAGCAGCTTAAATGCGGGAGCTGGTGAGACCCAGTACTTC
NA	TRBD1	TRBJ1-1	TRBV18	CASSPAGTGSVATEAFF	TGTGCCAGCTCACCGGCCGGGACAGGCTCCGTGGCCACTGAAGCTTTCTTT
NA	NA	TRBJ1-5	TRBV28	CASSYRGVGQPQHF	TGTGCCAGCAGTTATCGGGGGGTCGGTCAGCCCCAGCATTTT
few	TRBD1	TRBJ1-1	TRBV29-1	CSASGGRGTEAFF	TGCAGCGCCTCAGGGGGCAGGGGCACTGAAGCTTTCTTT
NA	TRBD2	TRBJ2-7	TRBV2	CASSVGLASEQYF	TGTGCCAGCAGTGTCGGACTAGCTTCCGAGCAGTACTTC
NA	NA	TRBJ2-7	TRBV5-6	CASSPNVPVLPYEQYF	TGTGCCAGCAGCCCGAATGTTCCGGTCCTACCCTACGAGCAGTACTTC
few	NA	TRBJ2-1	TRBV9	CASSDRERSYNEQFF	TGTGCCAGCAGCGACAGGGAGCGCTCCTACAATGAGCAGTTCTTC
few	TRBD1	TRBJ1-1	TRBV5-6	CASSFGTGGRTEAFF	TGTGCCAGCAGCTTTGGGACAGGGGGACGGACTGAAGCTTTCTTT
NA	TRBD2	TRBJ2-7	TRBV27	CASSRSSGSYEQYF	TGTGCCAGCAGTCGGTCTAGCGGCTCCTACGAGCAGTACTTC
few	TRBD2	TRBJ2-1	TRBV11-1	CASSLATGGEQFF	TGTGCCAGCAGCTTAGCTACGGGGGGTGAGCAGTTCTTC
NA	TRBD2	TRBJ2-3	TRBV2	CASKGTSGTDTQYF	TGTGCCAGCAAAGGGACTAGCGGCACAGATACGCAGTATTTT
NA	NA	TRBJ1-1	TRBV5-1	CASSLTGDRTEYAFF	TGCGCCAGCAGCTTGACCGGAGACAGAACAGAGTACGCTTTCTTT
NA	NA	TRBJ1-6	TRBV7-9	CASSQFTGTNSPLHF	TGTGCCAGCAGCCAATTCACAGGGACCAATTCACCCCTCCACTTT
NA	TRBD2	TRBJ2-1	TRBV19	CASSTVTSGRYDNEQFF	TGTGCCAGTAGTACCGTGACTAGCGGGAGATATGACAATGAGCAGTTCTTC
few	TRBD1	TRBJ2-5	TRBV2	CASRGWNRGETQYF	TGTGCCAGCAGAGGGTGGAACAGGGGGGAGACCCAGTACTTC
few	TRBD2	TRBJ2-6	TRBV30	CALPRASGSSGANVLTF	TGTGCCTTACCCCGGGCTAGCGGGAGCTCTGGGGCCAACGTCCTGACTTTC